This T cell receptor (beta chain) originates from a study of cytomegalovirus exposure and HLA in healthy donors. The PCR used 60 Vbeta and 13 Jbeta primers. The data were produced by immunoSEQ multiplex PCR, yet TCRdb's version contains in-frame clones alone and is incomplete. Of 130,000 or so clones in the sample, 70% to 85% were seen once. The CDR3 runs 13 residues. Germline loops: CDR1 SGHTA, CDR2 FQGTGA. V lost 0 bases to trimming and J lost 8 bases, with 5 bases between them. This receptor was identified in a woman aged 40 to 50 in good health and CMV-seronegative. The chain joins TRBV7-3 to TRBJ1-6; D is unclear. The sample consisted of PBMCs. CDR3 DNA sequence: TGTGCCAGCAGCTTAACGGGAGATTCACCCCTCCACTTT. This codes for CASSLTGDSPLHF.